These 19 T cell receptor beta chains were all obtained from the same sample, sequenced in a study of blood T cell repertoires in COVID-19. The data were produced by immunoSEQ multiplex PCR, yet TCRdb's version contains in-frame clones alone and is incomplete. The data show about 300,000 clones, approximately 89% seen once. Material for sequencing was peripheral blood. Source of these receptors: a woman aged 25 to 39 with COVID-19, enrolled during active disease.

The V and J genes are TRBV9 and TRBJ1-1; maybe TRBD1 (5 bases). V gave up 3 bases and J gave up 1 base, with 10 bases separating them. The CDR3 is 14 residues long. CDR1 is SGDLS and CDR2 is YYNGEE in the germline V gene. The CDR3 spells CASSETAPNTEAFF. The CDR3 coding sequence is TGTGCCAGCAGCGAGACAGCTCCGAACACTGAAGCTTTCTTT.

The chain is built from TRBV7-2 and TRBJ1-4, with a possible D match to TRBD1 (5 bases). Trimming left V 2 bases short and J 5 bases short, with 12 bases between. Germline-derived CDR1 and CDR2 are SGHTA and FQGNSA. The CDR3 is 15 amino acids. The CDR3 here is CASSLSQGGNEKLFF. CDR3 DNA sequence: TGTGCCAGCAGCTTATCGCAGGGTGGGAATGAAAAACTGTTTTTT.

Written as DNA, the CDR3 is TGTGCCAGCAGTTACTACAAACAGGGGGCAGATGGCTACACCTTC. It encodes CASSYYKQGADGYTF. This sequence joins TRBV6-5 and TRBJ1-2; TRBD1 matches 9 bases. The CDR3 spans 15 residues. V lost 1 base, J lost 6 bases, and 6 bases stayed unmatched. CDR1 and CDR2 (germline): MNHEY, SVGAGI.

The chain joins TRBV28 to TRBJ2-3, with 10 bases lining up with TRBD2. Trimming took 3 bases from V and 1 from J; bases not matched to a gene: 4. The CDR3 has 16 amino acids. Germline-derived CDR1 and CDR2 are MDHEN and SYDVKM. The CDR3 nucleotides read TGTGCCAGCAGTTTCATAGCGGGGGGACGCACAGATACGCAGTATTTT. It encodes CASSFIAGGRTDTQYF.

A single count supports this clone. The genes are TRBV18 and TRBJ2-3; TRBD1 agrees at 9 bases. Germline V lookup: CDR1 KGHSH, CDR2 LQKENI. CDR3 size: 15 residues. V lost 6 bases and J lost 5; bases outside the gene matches: 9. CDR3 in DNA: TGTGCCAGCTCGTCCGGGACAGGGAGGATAGATACGCAGTATTTT. Translated: CASSSGTGRIDTQYF. The complete variable domain, with remaining parts taken from reference TRBV18 and TRBJ2-3, reads NAGVMQNPRHLVRRRGQEARLRCSPMKGHSHVYWYRQLPEEGLKFMVYLQKENIIDESGMPKERFSAEFPKEGPSILRIQQVVRGDSAAYFCASSSGTGRIDTQYFGPGTRLTVL.

This clone was seen a few times. The chain combines TRBV2 with TRBJ1-1, with 7 bases that match TRBD1. With V trimmed by 8 bases and J by 7 bases, 10 bases remained unmatched. Germline assignment: CDR1 SNHLY and CDR2 FYNNEI. The CDR3 has 13 residues. The CDR3 loop reads CASDARGWGEAFF. Written as DNA, the CDR3 is TGTGCCAGCGACGCCAGGGGGTGGGGTGAAGCTTTCTTT.

The rearrangement uses TRBV4-2 and TRBJ2-2; 8 positions match TRBD2. Germline V gives CDR1 LGHNA, CDR2 YNFKEQ. V dropped 0 bases and J dropped 8; count of bases not matched to a gene: 5. The CDR3 is made up of 15 amino acids. As DNA, the CDR3 is TGTGCCAGCAGCCAAGATCGGCCGGGAGGGGGGGAGCTGTTTTTT. Residues: CASSQDRPGGGELFF.

The chain couples TRBV29-1 to TRBJ2-1, with 8 bases identical to TRBD2. The CDR3 is made up of 11 amino acids. V dropped 7 bases and J dropped 14; count of bases not matched to a gene: 10. The germline CDR1 and CDR2 sequences are SQVTM and ANQGSEA. This CDR3 is CSAGAGGWKFF. The CDR3 DNA sequence: TGCAGCGCCGGGGCGGGGGGTTGGAAGTTCTTC.

The chain recombines TRBV7-6 with TRBJ1-3, with D possibly being TRBD1 (6 bases). The V and J ends lost 5 bases and 1 base respectively, with 9 bases between them. Per germline, CDR1 SGHVS and CDR2 FNYEAQ. CDR3 size: 14 residues. For the CDR3, the DNA is TGTGCCAGCAGCACCAGGGGATCTGGAAACACCATATATTTT. The encoded protein is CASSTRGSGNTIYF.

This clone was recorded a few times. The gene calls are TRBV7-9 and TRBJ1-1; D remains ambiguous. Germline V gene sequence: CDR1 SEHNR, CDR2 FQNEAQ (reference sequence). The length of the CDR3 is 13 residues. The V end was cut by 2 bases, the J end by 4 bases, with 8 bases between. The CDR3 here is CASSLWAGTEAFF. CDR3 DNA: TGTGCCAGCAGCTTATGGGCAGGCACTGAAGCTTTCTTT.

For the CDR3, the DNA is TGCGCCAGCAGCCAAGCCCTCCGGGGGGGGTATGGCTACACCTTC. It translates to CASSQALRGGYGYTF. This chain joins TRBV4-3 and TRBJ1-2, with D tentatively TRBD1 (5 bases). The CDR3 is 15 residues long. V was shortened by 1 base and J by 5 bases, with 14 bases between the two germline ends. Looked up from germline, CDR1 is LGHNA and CDR2 is YSLEER.

J is TRBJ2-1 and V is TRBV6-1; perhaps TRBD2 as D (6 bases). Germline loops: CDR1 MNHNS, CDR2 SASEGT. V dropped 3 bases and J dropped 7 bases, with 13 bases sitting between them. This CDR3 contains 14 residues. The CDR3 loop reads CASSEVSGRNEQFF. The CDR3 coding sequence is TGTGCCAGCAGTGAGGTGTCAGGGAGGAATGAGCAGTTCTTC.

The chain uses TRBV12-3 or TRBV12-4 and TRBJ1-1, with a tentative D call TRBD1 (5 bases). V was clipped by 3 bases and J by 4 bases, with 9 bases between them. There are 13 residues in the CDR3. CDR3 coding DNA: TGTGCCAGCAGTTTTACCCAGGGCACTGAAGCTTTCTTT. It is translated as CASSFTQGTEAFF.

The rearrangement uses TRBV9 and TRBJ2-7, with a possible D match to TRBD1 (7 bases). Trimming left V 3 bases short and J 2 bases short, with 15 bases between. Germline CDR1 and CDR2: SGDLS and YYNGEE. CDR3 length: 15 residues. This CDR3 reads CASSARGRTTYEQYV. Written as DNA, the CDR3 is TGTGCCAGCAGCGCCAGGGGGAGGACCACCTACGAGCAGTACGTC.

CDR3 DNA sequence: TGTGCCACCCCCCTCCCCAACTATGGCTACACCTTC. Residues: CATPLPNYGYTF. The chain has TRBV7-9 and TRBJ1-2; D is unresolved. With 10 bases removed from V and 2 bases from J, the gap between germline ends came to 11 bases. The CDR3 runs to 12 residues. CDR1 and CDR2 (germline): SEHNR, FQNEAQ (reference sequence).

The rearrangement uses TRBV7-9 and TRBJ1-1; D possibly corresponds to TRBD1 (5 bases). CDR1 SEHNR and CDR2 FQNEAQ come from the germline V gene (reference sequence). The CDR3 consists of 14 residues. Trimming removed 5 bases from V and 2 bases from J, with 12 bases in between. The CDR3 spells CASSRGGVNTEAFF. The CDR3, as DNA: TGTGCCAGCAGCCGAGGAGGGGTAAACACTGAAGCTTTCTTT.

The chain links TRBV27 to TRBJ2-5; no definite D call. From germline, CDR1 is MNHEY and CDR2 SMNVEV (reference sequence). V was shortened by 3 bases and J by 1 base, with 9 bases between the two germline ends. This CDR3 spans 14 amino acids. The CDR3 DNA reads as TGTGCCAGCAGTTTGGGCCGCACCCAAGAGACCCAGTACTTC. This encodes CASSLGRTQETQYF.

To note about this clone: A read error may produce the germline difference seen at one junction end. The chain employs TRBV28 and TRBJ2-2; 8 bases fit TRBD1. This CDR3 is built from 16 residues. Germline CDR1 reads MDHEN; CDR2 reads SYDVKM. CDR3 protein: CASSLWTGSSTGELFF. CDR3 DNA: TGTGCCAGCAGTCTATGGACAGGGTCGAGCACCGGGGAGCTGTTTTTT.

This clone was counted ten times or more. The chain couples TRBV6-4 to TRBJ2-2; TRBD2 is a possible D gene (5 bases). This CDR3 is built from 14 residues. Per the germline V gene, CDR1 is MRHNA and CDR2 is SNTAGT. V lost 3 bases to trimming and J lost 5 bases, with 10 bases between them. The CDR3 sequence: CASSEAGGTGELFF. CDR3 nucleotide sequence: TGTGCCAGCAGTGAAGCAGGCGGGACCGGGGAGCTGTTTTTT.